This TCR beta chain was sequenced in a study of CD8+ T cells in alopecia areata. Deletions cut 3 bases from V and 7 bases from J, with 9 bases between. The CDR3 totals 13 residues. Germline lookup yields CDR1 LNHNV and CDR2 YYDKDF (reference sequence). Study-level findings and limits: TCR sharing across patients was less clear than in mice, possibly HLA-related. Resident alphabeta T-cell populations of normal skin are likewise subject to sequencing in scalp samples. Lesional tissue from the scalp (especially in alopecia totalis/universalis) showed higher clonality than normal scalp.

Isolation of CD4+ and CD8+ T cells from PBMCs was achieved by sorting. Concerning this clone itself: What it binds is not known.

Extraction of RNA preceded its reverse transcription into cDNA, which served as the sequencing template. Sequencing was performed with immunoSEQ multiplex PCR; in TCRdb, only in-frame clones are kept and a portion is missing. The table lists fewer than 150,000 clones, roughly two thirds of them singletons. The sample was CD4+ T cells sorted from blood. V gene TRBV15 combines with J gene TRBJ1-4; D unresolved. The TCR comes from a human donor in good health. The CDR3 sequence: CATSSWASEKLFF. The CDR3 nucleotides are TGTGCCACCAGCAGCTGGGCTTCTGAAAAACTGTTTTTT. The full variable domain, with the rest looked up from reference TRBV15 and TRBJ1-4, is DAMVIQNPRYQVTQFGKPVTLSCSQTLNHNVMYWYQQKSSQAPKLLFHYYDKDFNNEADTPDNFQSRRPNTSFCFLDIRSPGLGDTAMYLCATSSWASEKLFFGSGTQLSVL.